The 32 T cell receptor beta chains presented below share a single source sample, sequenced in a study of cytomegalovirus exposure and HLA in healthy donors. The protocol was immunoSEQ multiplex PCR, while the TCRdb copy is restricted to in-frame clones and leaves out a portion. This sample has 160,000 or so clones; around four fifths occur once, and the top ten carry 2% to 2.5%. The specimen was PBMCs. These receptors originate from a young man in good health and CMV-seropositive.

The CDR3 bases are TGTGCCAGCAGTCCGGCTTGGGGAGGCCTCCCCTACGAGCAGTACTTC. It translates to CASSPAWGGLPYEQYF. The chain links TRBV27 to TRBJ2-7; tentatively, D is TRBD2 (6 bases). This CDR3 has 16 amino acids. In germline, CDR1 is MNHEY, CDR2 SMNVEV (reference sequence). The V and J ends lost 5 bases and 2 bases respectively, with 19 bases between them.

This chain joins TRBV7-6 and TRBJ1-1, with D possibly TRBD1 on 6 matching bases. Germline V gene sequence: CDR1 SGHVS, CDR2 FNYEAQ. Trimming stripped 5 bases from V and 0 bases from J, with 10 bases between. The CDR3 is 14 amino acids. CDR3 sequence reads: CASSGTGLNTEAFF. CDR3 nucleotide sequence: TGTGCCAGCAGCGGAACAGGGTTGAACACTGAAGCTTTCTTT.

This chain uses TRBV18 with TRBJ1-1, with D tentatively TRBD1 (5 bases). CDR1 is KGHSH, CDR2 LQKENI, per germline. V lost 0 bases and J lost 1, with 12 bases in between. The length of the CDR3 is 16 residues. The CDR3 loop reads CASSPPGTGSNTEAFF. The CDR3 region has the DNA TGTGCCAGCTCACCACCCGGTACAGGTTCGAACACTGAAGCTTTCTTT.

CDR3 bases: TGCGCCAGCAGCCAAGATTCGTATGCAGGGAACACTGAAGCTTTCTTT. Amino acids: CASSQDSYAGNTEAFF. V gene TRBV4-3 combines with J gene TRBJ1-1; D is unresolved. This CDR3 has 16 amino acids. The V gene lost 0 bases and the J gene lost 1 base, with 12 bases spanning the gap. In germline, CDR1 is LGHNA, CDR2 YSLEER.

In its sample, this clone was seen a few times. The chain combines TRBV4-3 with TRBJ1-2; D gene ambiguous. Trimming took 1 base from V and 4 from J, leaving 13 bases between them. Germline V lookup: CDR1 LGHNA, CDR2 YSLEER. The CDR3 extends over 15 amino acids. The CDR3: CASSQGPLEGYGYTF. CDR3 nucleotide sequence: TGCGCCAGCAGCCAAGGGCCCCTAGAGGGCTATGGCTACACCTTC.

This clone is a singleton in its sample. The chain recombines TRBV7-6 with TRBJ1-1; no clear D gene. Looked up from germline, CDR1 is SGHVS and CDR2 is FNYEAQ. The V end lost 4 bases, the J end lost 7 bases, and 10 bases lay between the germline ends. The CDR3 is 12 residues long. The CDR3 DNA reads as TGTGCCAGCAGCTCAACACCGGGTGAAGCTTTCTTT. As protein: CASSSTPGEAFF.

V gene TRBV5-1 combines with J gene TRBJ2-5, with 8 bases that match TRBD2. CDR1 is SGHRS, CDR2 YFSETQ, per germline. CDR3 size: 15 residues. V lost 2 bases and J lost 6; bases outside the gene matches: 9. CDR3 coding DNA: TGCGCCAGCAGCTTCACGCGGGGGGCCACACAGACCCAGTACTTC. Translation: CASSFTRGATQTQYF.

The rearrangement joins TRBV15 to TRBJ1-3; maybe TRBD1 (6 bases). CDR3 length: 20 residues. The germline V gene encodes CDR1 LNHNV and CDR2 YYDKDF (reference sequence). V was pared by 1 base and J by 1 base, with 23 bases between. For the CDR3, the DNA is TGTGCCACCAGCAGAGGAGGGGCCCAGGGGTCCAGGGGTTCTGGAAACACCATATATTTT. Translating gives CATSRGGAQGSRGSGNTIYF.

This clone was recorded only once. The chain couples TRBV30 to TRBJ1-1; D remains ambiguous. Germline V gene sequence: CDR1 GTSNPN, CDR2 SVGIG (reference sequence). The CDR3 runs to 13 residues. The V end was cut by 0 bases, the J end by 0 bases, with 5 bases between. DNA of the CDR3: TGTGCCTGGAGTGTACTGGTGAACACTGAAGCTTTCTTT. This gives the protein CAWSVLVNTEAFF.

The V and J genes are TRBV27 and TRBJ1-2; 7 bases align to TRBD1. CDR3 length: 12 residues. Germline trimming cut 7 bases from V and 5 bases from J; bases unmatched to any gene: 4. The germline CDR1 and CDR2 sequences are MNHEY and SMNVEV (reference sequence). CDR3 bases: TGTGCCAGCAAAACAGGGGTGTATGGCTACACCTTC. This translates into CASKTGVYGYTF.

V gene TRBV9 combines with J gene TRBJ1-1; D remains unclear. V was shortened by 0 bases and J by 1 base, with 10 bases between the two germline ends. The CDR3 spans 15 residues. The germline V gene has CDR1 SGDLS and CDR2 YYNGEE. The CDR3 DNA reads TGTGCCAGCAGCGTAGCCGCTTGGGCGAACACTGAAGCTTTCTTT. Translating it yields CASSVAAWANTEAFF.

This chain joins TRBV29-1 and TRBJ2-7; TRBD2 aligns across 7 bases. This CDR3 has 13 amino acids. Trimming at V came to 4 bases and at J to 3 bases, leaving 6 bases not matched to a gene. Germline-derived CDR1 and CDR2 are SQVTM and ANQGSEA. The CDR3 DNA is TGCAGCGTTGGGACTAGATGGAGCTACGAGCAGTACTTC. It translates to CSVGTRWSYEQYF.

The CDR3 DNA sequence: TGTGCCAGCAGTGAAGGACAGGGAGATACGCAGTATTTT. This encodes CASSEGQGDTQYF. This chain connects TRBV6-1 to TRBJ2-3; 7 bases map to TRBD1. V lost 1 base to trimming and J lost 5 bases; unmatched junction nucleotides: 0. In germline, CDR1 is MNHNS, CDR2 SASEGT. CDR3 length: 13 residues.

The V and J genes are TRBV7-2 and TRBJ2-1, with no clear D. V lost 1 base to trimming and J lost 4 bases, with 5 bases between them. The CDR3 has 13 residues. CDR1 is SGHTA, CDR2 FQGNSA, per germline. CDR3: CASSLVSYNEQFF. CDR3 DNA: TGTGCCAGCAGCTTAGTATCGTACAATGAGCAGTTCTTC.

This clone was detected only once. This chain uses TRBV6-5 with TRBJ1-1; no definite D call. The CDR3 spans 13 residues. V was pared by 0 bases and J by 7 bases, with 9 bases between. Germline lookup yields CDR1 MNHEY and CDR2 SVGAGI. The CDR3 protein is CASSYSSSREAFF. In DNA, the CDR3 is TGTGCCAGCAGTTACTCGAGTAGTCGTGAAGCTTTCTTT.

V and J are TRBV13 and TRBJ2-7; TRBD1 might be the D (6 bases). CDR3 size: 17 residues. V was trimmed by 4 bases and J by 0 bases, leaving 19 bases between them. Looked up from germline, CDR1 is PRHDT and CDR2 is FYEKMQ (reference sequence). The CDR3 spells CASSSDRTTLNSYEQYF. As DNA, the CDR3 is TGTGCCAGCAGCTCCGACAGGACCACCCTGAACTCCTACGAGCAGTACTTC.

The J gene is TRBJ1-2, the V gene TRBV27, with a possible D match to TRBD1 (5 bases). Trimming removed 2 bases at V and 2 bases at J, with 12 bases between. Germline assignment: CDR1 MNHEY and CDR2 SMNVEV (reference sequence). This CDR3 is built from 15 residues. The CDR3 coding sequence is TGTGCCAGCAGTTTACTTGGCCAGGGAAACTATGGCTACACCTTC. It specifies CASSLLGQGNYGYTF.

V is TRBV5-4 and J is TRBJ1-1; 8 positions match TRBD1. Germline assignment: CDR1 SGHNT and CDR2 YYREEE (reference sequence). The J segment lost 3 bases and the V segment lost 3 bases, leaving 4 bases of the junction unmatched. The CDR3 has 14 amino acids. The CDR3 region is CASSSKTGDTEAFF. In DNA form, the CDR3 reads TGTGCCAGCAGCTCAAAGACAGGGGACACTGAAGCTTTCTTT.

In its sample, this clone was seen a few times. The CDR3 loop reads CASRRTVYSNQPQHF. For the CDR3, the DNA is TGTGCCAGCAGGAGGACAGTCTATAGCAATCAGCCCCAGCATTTT. V usage is TRBV6-5 and J usage is TRBJ1-5, with a possible D match to TRBD1 (6 bases). Trimming took off 6 bases at V and 0 bases at J, with 12 bases between the two ends. CDR1 and CDR2 (germline): MNHEY, SVGAGI. The CDR3 spans 15 residues.

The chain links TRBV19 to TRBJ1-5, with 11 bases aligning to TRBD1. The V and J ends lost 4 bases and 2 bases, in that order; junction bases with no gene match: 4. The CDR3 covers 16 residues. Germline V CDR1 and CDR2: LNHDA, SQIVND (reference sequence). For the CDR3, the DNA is TGTGCCAGTAGTAGTAGGACAGGGGGCGGCAATCAGCCCCAGCATTTT. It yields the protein CASSSRTGGGNQPQHF.

DNA of the CDR3: TGCGCCAGCAGCCCAAGACTAGCGGGGGGGAACACCGGGGAGCTGTTTTTT. This codes for CASSPRLAGGNTGELFF. The chain carries TRBV5-1 and TRBJ2-2, with TRBD2 matching 13 bases. The CDR3 spans 17 residues. The germline V gene encodes CDR1 SGHRS and CDR2 YFSETQ. Germline trimming cut 4 bases from V and 1 base from J; bases unmatched to any gene: 4. The full variable domain, with the rest looked up from reference TRBV5-1 and TRBJ2-2, is KAGVTQTPRYLIKTRGQQVTLSCSPISGHRSVSWYQQTPGQGLQFLFEYFSETQRNKGNFPGRFSGRQFSNSRSEMNVSTLELGDSALYLCASSPRLAGGNTGELFFGEGSRLTVL.

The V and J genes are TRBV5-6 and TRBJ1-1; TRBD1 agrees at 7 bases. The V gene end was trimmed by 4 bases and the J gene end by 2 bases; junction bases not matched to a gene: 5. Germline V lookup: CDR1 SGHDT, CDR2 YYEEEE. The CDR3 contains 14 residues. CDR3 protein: CASSRDRYNTEAFF. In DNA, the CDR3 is TGTGCCAGCAGCAGGGACAGATATAACACTGAAGCTTTCTTT.

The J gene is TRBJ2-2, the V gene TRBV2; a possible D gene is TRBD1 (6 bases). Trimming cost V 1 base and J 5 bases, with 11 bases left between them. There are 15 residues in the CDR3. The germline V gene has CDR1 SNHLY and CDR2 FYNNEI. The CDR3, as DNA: TGTGCCAGCAGTGAAGGAGGGGGTCGGACCGGGGAGCTGTTTTTT. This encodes CASSEGGGRTGELFF.

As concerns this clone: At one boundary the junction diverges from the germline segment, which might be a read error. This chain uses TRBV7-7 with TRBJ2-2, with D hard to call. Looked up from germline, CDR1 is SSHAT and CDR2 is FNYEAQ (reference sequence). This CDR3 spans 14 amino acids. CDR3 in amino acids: CASSFYRNTGELFF. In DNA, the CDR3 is TGTGCTAGCAGCTTCTACAGGAACACCGGGGAGCTGTTTTTT.

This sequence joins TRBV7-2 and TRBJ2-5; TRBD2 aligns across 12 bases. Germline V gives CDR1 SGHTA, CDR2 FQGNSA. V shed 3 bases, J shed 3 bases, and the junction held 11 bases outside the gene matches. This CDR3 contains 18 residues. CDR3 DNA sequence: TGTGCCAGCAGCTTTCGGCTAGCGGGGGGGCTTCAAAAAGAGACCCAGTACTTC. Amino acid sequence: CASSFRLAGGLQKETQYF.

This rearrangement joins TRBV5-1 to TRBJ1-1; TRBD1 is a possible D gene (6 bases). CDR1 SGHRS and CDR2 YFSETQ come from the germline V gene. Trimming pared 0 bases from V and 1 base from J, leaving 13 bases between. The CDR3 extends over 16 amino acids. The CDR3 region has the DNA TGCGCCAGCAGCTTGGGTGGGGGGGCAAAGAACACTGAAGCTTTCTTT. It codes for CASSLGGGAKNTEAFF.

CDR3: CASSFSGGAYNEQFF. CDR3 sequence (DNA): TGTGCCAGCAGCTTTAGCGGGGGGGCCTACAATGAGCAGTTCTTC. This sequence joins TRBV11-1 and TRBJ2-1; 11 positions agree with TRBD2. CDR1 and CDR2 from the germline V gene are SGHAT and FQDESV (reference sequence). CDR3 size: 15 residues. After removal of 3 bases from V and 2 bases from J, the junction contained 0 bases not matched to a gene.

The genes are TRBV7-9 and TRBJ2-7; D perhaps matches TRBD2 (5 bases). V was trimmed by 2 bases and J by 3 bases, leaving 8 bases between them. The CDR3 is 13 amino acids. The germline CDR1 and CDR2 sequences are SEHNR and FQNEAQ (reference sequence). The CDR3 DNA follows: TGTGCCAGCAGCTTACGGGGAGTCTACGAGCAGTACTTC. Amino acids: CASSLRGVYEQYF.

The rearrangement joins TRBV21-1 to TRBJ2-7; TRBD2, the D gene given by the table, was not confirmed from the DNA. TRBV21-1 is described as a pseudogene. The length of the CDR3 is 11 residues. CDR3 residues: CASSKSYEQYF. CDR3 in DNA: TGTGCCAGCAGCAAGAGCTACGAGCAGTACTTC.

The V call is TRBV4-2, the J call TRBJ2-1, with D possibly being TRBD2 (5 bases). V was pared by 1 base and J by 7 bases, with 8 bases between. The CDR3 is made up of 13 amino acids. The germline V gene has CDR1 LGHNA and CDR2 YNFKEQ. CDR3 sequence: CASSQARGNEQFF. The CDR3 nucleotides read TGTGCCAGCAGCCAAGCCCGCGGGAATGAGCAGTTCTTC.

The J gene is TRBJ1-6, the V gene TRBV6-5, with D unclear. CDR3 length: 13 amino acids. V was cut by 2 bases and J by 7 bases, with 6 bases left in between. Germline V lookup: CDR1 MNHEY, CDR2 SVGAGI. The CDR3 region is CASSYRRNSPLHF. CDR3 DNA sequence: TGTGCCAGCAGTTACCGGAGGAATTCACCCCTCCACTTT.

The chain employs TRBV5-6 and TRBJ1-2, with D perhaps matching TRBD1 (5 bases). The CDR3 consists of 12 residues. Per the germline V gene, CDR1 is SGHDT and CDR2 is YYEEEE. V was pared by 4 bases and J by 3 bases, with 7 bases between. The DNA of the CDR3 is TGTGCCAGCAGCCCGGGGGACTATGGCTACACCTTC. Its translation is CASSPGDYGYTF.